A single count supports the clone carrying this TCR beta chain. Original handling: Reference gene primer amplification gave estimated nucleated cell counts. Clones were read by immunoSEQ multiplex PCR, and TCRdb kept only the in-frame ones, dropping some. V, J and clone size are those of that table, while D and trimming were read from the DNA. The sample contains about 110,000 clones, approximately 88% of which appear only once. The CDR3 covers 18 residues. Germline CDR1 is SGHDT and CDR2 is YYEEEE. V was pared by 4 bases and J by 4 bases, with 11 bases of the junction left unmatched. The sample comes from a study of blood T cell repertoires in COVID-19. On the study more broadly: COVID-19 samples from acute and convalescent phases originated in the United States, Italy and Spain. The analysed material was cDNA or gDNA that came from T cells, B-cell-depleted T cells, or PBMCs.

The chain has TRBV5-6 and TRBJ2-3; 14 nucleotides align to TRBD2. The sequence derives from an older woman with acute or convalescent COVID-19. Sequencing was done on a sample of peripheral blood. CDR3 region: CASSLTGRLAGGADTQYF. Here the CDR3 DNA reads TGTGCCAGCAGCCTGACAGGGAGACTAGCGGGAGGGGCAGATACGCAGTATTTT.